This T cell receptor beta chain is from a study of identical twins. Study-wide findings and caveats: For monozygotic twins, models underestimated out-of-frame TCR alpha sharing.

On this clonotype: The antigen remains unidentified.

The ends lost 6 bases at V and 4 bases at J; junction bases unmatched: 4. The CDR3 sequence is 13 residues long. CDR1 is DFQATT and CDR2 is SNEGSKA in the germline V gene (reference sequence). TCRdb reprocessed the 5' RACE reads via MiXCR and lists one record per CDR3 protein. The data contain approximately 280,000 distinct CDR3 sequences, approximately 8.5% of them singletons. The same sample was also used in a study of yellow fever vaccine responses in identical twins.

The chain links TRBV20-1 to TRBJ2-5; 11 bases map to TRBD1. The receptor was derived from a woman between 18 and 30 years old in good health. The sample consisted of memory (CD45RO+) T cells sorted from blood. The CDR3 DNA sequence: TGCAGTGCATCGGACAGGGGGCTAGAGACCCAGTACTTC. Translating gives CSASDRGLETQYF.